This section outlines one T cell receptor (beta chain) sequence together with its context. No antigen is known for it. These data belong to a study of T-cell memory formation after mild COVID-19. Study-wide context: TCR clusters were largely donor specific. General study results and limits: Clones that contracted clustered mainly in CM and EM if CD4+ and in EMRA if CD8+. SARS-CoV-2 specificity was not confirmed for second-wave clones peaking on day 37.

TCRdb used MiXCR to reprocess the 5' RACE reads, holding one entry per CDR3 protein. The repertoire holds 100,000 to 120,000 distinct CDR3 sequences, with 18% as singletons. Sequenced sample: PBMCs or a T cell subset sorted from them (not recorded which). The TCR comes from a man aged 18 to 30 who had mild COVID-19 (a few samples of this study predate the infection). Cell type and time point are not known.

CDR3 in amino acids: CASSQTTGWEGDTEAFF. CDR3 DNA: TGCGCCAGCAGCCAGACGACAGGGTGGGAGGGGGACACTGAAGCTTTCTTT. The chain uses TRBV4-1 and TRBJ1-1; 7 bases map to TRBD1. V dropped 3 bases and J dropped 3; count of bases not matched to a gene: 13. The CDR3 totals 17 residues. The germline V gene encodes CDR1 MGHRA and CDR2 YSYEKL.